This TCR beta chain stems from a study of T cells in Graves' hyperthyroidism and ophthalmopathy. Broader study findings: Blood samples included most of the expanded thyroid clonotypes exceeding 0.001.

Exclusion criteria comprised uncontrolled infection, other autoimmune disease, pregnancy or lactation. This clonotype appeared many times. Its matching antigen is unknown. The V and J ends lost 10 bases and 1 base respectively, with 13 bases between them. The CDR3 is 13 residues long. In germline, CDR1 is ENHRY, CDR2 SYGVKD. TCR beta CDR3 regions were amplified from RNA transcripts. RT-PCR in the first round (using the HTBI primer set) targeted the TCR CDR3. TCRdb ran MiXCR on the multiplex PCR reads and lists one entry per CDR3 protein. Altogether just under 750,000 distinct CDR3 sequences are present, about a third being singletons, with the ten largest covering 30% to 40%.

Material for sequencing was blood. V and J are TRBV10-3 and TRBJ1-1; unclear D gene. This clonotype originated in a woman in her thirties or forties with Graves' hyperthyroidism. The CDR3 DNA reads as TGTGCCAGCAGCTTAGAACAGAACACTGAAGCTTTCTTT. The encoded protein is CASSLEQNTEAFF.